Shown below are 5 T cell receptor beta chains from a single sample sequenced in a study of PD-1 blockade in classical Hodgkin lymphoma. Exposure to brentuximab vedotin varied, and each patient had relapsed following autologous stem cell transplantation. Method: immunoSEQ multiplex PCR; TCRdb's copy keeps in-frame clones and lacks some. The table shows about 40,000 clones, with about 79% occurring only once. Sample: peripheral blood mononuclear cells (PBMCs), taken at baseline. The receptors were sampled from a human donor with classical Hodgkin lymphoma.

V and J are TRBV7-9 and TRBJ2-7, with D perhaps TRBD2 (5 bases). The CDR3 is 14 residues long. Germline assignment: CDR1 SEHNR and CDR2 FQNEAQ (reference sequence). V lost 2 bases and J lost 4, with 12 bases in between. CDR3 sequence reads: CASSLPGSGYEQYF. The DNA for the CDR3 is TGTGCCAGCAGCTTACCGGGGAGCGGTTACGAGCAGTACTTC.

V and J are TRBV28 and TRBJ2-1; 14 bases map to TRBD2. Germline-derived CDR1 and CDR2 are MDHEN and SYDVKM. The CDR3 is 19 amino acids. Trimming took 4 bases from V and 7 from J; bases not matched to a gene: 15. CDR3 sequence: CASSSFETSGRAWGNEQFF. The CDR3 DNA reads TGTGCCAGCAGTTCCTTCGAGACTAGCGGGAGGGCCTGGGGGAATGAGCAGTTCTTC.

V gene TRBV7-2 combines with J gene TRBJ1-2; D is ambiguous. V gave up 1 base and J gave up 8 bases, with 11 bases separating them. Germline CDR1 reads SGHTA; CDR2 reads FQGNSA. The CDR3 loop spans 13 amino acids. Here the CDR3 DNA reads TGTGCCAGCAGCTTAGGGCTGCTGGTCGGCTACACCTTC. As protein: CASSLGLLVGYTF.

The chain links TRBV28 to TRBJ1-2; D remains ambiguous. V shed 3 bases and J shed 4 bases, with 9 bases lying between them. Germline CDR1 and CDR2: MDHEN and SYDVKM. The CDR3 extends over 13 amino acids. The CDR3 DNA is TGTGCCAGCAGTTTTGAAGAAACCTATGGCTACACCTTC. Its translation: CASSFEETYGYTF.

This chain links TRBV28 with TRBJ2-7, with D unresolved. Germline V gene lookup returns CDR1 MDHEN and CDR2 SYDVKM. CDR3 size: 11 residues. Trimming cost V 5 bases and J 8 bases, with 10 bases left between them. DNA for the CDR3: TGTGCCAGCAGTGTCCGGGCCAAGCAGTACTTC. Protein product: CASSVRAKQYF.